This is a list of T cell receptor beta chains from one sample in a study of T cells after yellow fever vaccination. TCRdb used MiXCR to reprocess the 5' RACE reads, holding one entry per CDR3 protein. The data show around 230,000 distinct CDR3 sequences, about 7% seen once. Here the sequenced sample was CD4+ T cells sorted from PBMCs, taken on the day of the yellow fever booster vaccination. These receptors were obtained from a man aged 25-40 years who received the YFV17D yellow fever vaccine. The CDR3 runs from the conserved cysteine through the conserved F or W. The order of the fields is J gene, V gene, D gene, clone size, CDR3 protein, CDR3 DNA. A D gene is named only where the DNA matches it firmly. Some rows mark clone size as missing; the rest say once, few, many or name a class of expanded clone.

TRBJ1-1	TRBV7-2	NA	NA	CASSLLRTEAFF	TGTGCCAGCAGCTTACTGCGGACTGAAGCTTTCTTT
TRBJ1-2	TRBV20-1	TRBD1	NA	CSARTGLLDYGYTF	TGCAGTGCACGGACAGGGCTACTTGATTATGGCTACACCTTC
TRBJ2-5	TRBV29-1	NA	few	CSVRGSPGETQYF	TGCAGCGTTCGAGGGTCTCCAGGAGAGACCCAGTACTTC
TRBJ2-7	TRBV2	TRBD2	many	CASRLSGLALGEQYF	TGTGCCAGCAGACTTTCGGGACTAGCTTTGGGCGAGCAGTACTTC
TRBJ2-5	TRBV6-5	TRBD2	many	CASSYSGGVSQETQYF	TGTGCCAGCAGTTACTCCGGGGGGGTTTCACAGGAGACCCAGTACTTC
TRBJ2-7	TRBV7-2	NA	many	CASSLMGGGYEQYF	TGTGCCAGCAGCTTAATGGGTGGGGGTTACGAGCAGTACTTC
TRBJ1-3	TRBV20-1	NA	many	CSARVDSGNTIYF	TGCAGTGCTAGAGTAGACTCTGGAAACACCATATATTTT
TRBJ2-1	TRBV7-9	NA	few	CASSLRAVEQFF	TGTGCCAGCAGCTTGCGGGCGGTTGAGCAGTTCTTC
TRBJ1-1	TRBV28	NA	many	CASSLGTYGRAFF	TGTGCCAGCAGCTTAGGGACCTATGGAAGGGCTTTCTTT
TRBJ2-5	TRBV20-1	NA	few	CSASGRETQYF	TGCAGTGCTAGCGGGAGAGAGACCCAGTACTTC
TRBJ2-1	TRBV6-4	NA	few	CASSATTGSYNEQFF	TGTGCCAGCAGCGCGACTACGGGCTCCTACAATGAGCAGTTCTTC
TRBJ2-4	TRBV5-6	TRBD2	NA	CASSLWGGLAKNIQYF	TGTGCCAGCAGCTTGTGGGGAGGGCTAGCCAAAAACATTCAGTACTTC
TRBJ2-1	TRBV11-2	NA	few	CASSSRGAVSYNEQFF	TGTGCCAGCAGCTCCCGTGGTGCCGTGTCCTACAATGAGCAGTTCTTC
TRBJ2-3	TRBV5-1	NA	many	CASGSQGADTQYF	TGCGCCAGCGGGTCACAAGGGGCAGATACGCAGTATTTT
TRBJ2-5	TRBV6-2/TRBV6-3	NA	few	CASRPLGRSSPRMETQYF	TGTGCCAGCAGACCCCTCGGACGGTCCAGCCCGAGGATGGAGACCCAGTACTTC
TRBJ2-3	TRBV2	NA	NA	CASRRDDAAGDTQYF	TGTGCCAGCAGACGGGACGATGCTGCTGGGGATACGCAGTATTTT
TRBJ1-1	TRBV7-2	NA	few	CANSGDPNTEAFF	TGTGCCAACTCTGGGGATCCGAACACTGAAGCTTTCTTT
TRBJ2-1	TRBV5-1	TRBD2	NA	CASSSLAGPYNEQFF	TGCGCCAGCAGCTCCTTAGCGGGACCCTACAATGAGCAGTTCTTC
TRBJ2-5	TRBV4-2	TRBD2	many	CASSRAVSGSGETQYF	TGTGCCAGCAGCCGAGCCGTTAGCGGGAGCGGCGAGACCCAGTACTTC
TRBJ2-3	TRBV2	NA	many	CASRGASSTSTDTQYF	TGTGCCAGCAGGGGGGCTAGCAGCACTAGCACAGATACGCAGTATTTT
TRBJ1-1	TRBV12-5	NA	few	CASGLGLISEAFF	TGTGCTAGTGGTTTGGGCCTCATTTCGGAAGCTTTCTTT
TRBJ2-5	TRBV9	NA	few	CASSVEAGRRTQYF	TGTGCCAGCAGCGTAGAGGCAGGCCGAAGGACCCAGTACTTC
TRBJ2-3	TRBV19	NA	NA	CASSISPGTDTQYF	TGTGCCAGTAGTATATCGCCAGGGACGGATACGCAGTATTTT
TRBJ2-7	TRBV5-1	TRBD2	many	CASSLRGTSGRAYEQYF	TGCGCCAGCAGCTTGAGGGGGACTAGCGGGAGAGCCTACGAGCAGTACTTC
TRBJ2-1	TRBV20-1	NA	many	CSAPARGASSYNEQFF	TGCAGTGCTCCCGCGCGCGGCGCCAGCTCCTACAATGAGCAGTTCTTC
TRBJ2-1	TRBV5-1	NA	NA	CASRLAWNNEQFF	TGCGCCAGCAGACTAGCATGGAACAATGAGCAGTTCTTC
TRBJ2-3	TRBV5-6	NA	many	CASSAQLTKRQYF	TGTGCCAGCAGTGCCCAGTTGACTAAGCGACAGTATTTT
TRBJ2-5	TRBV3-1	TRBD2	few	CASSQALAGERTQYF	TGTGCCAGCAGCCAAGCACTAGCGGGGGAGAGGACCCAGTACTTC
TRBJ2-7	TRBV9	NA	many	CASSVEVNTGEQYF	TGTGCCAGCAGCGTAGAGGTAAACACGGGGGAGCAGTACTTC
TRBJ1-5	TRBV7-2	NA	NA	CASSRAGHSNQPQHF	TGTGCCAGCAGTCGAGCGGGGCATAGCAATCAGCCCCAGCATTTT
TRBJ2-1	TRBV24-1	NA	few	CATSDSSDTNLVSRGRQFF	TGTGCCACCAGTGATTCCTCTGACACGAACCTTGTCTCGCGAGGACGGCAGTTCTTC
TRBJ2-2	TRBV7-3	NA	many	CASSDWRGAGELFF	TGTGCCAGCAGCGATTGGCGCGGGGCCGGGGAGCTGTTTTTT
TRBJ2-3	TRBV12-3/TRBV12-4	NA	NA	CASSLARADGYTQYF	TGTGCCAGCAGTTTAGCACGGGCCGACGGGTATACGCAGTATTTT
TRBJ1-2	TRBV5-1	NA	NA	CASSLALQDYGYTF	TGCGCCAGCAGCTTGGCCCTACAGGACTATGGCTACACCTTC
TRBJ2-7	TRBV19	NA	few	CASSPSDSRYEQYF	TGTGCCAGTAGTCCCTCCGACAGCCGATACGAGCAGTACTTC
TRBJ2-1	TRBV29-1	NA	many	CSVGDNEQFF	TGCAGCGTTGGTGACAATGAGCAGTTCTTC
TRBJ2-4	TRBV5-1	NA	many	CASSLAFAEDIQYF	TGCGCCAGCAGCTTGGCCTTCGCCGAAGACATTCAGTACTTC
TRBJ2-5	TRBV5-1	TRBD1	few	CASSLGDRGTETQYF	TGCGCCAGCAGTCTGGGAGACAGGGGAACTGAGACCCAGTACTTC
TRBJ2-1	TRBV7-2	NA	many	CASSLSGDNEQFF	TGTGCCAGCAGCTTATCGGGAGACAATGAGCAGTTCTTC
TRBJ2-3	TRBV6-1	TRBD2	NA	CASRTLALSTDTQYF	TGTGCCAGCAGAACACTAGCGCTTAGCACAGATACGCAGTATTTT
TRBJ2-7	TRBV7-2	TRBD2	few	CASSKGLAGSLEQYF	TGTGCCAGCAGCAAAGGTCTAGCGGGATCCCTCGAGCAGTACTTC
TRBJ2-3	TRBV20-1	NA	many	CSARRMTVAQYF	TGCAGTGCTAGACGTATGACCGTTGCGCAGTATTTT
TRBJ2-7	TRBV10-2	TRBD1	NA	CASSGSPTGEAYEQYF	TGCGCCAGCAGTGGGAGCCCGACAGGGGAGGCCTACGAGCAGTACTTC
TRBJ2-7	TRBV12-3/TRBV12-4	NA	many	CASSPARSSEQYF	TGTGCCAGCAGCCCCGCTAGATCCAGCGAGCAGTACTTC
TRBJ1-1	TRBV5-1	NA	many	CASSRTLNTEAFF	TGCGCCAGCAGCCGGACGCTGAACACTGAAGCTTTCTTT
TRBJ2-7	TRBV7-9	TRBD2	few	CASGLPLAGRSYEQYF	TGTGCCAGCGGCCTCCCCCTAGCGGGACGTTCCTACGAGCAGTACTTC
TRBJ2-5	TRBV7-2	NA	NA	CASSQREYETQYF	TGTGCCAGCAGTCAAAGGGAATACGAGACCCAGTACTTC
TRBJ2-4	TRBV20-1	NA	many	CSTRWAKNIQYF	TGCAGTACCCGGTGGGCCAAAAACATTCAGTACTTC
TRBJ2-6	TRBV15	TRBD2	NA	CATSRDFATSGSSGANVLTF	TGTGCCACCAGCAGAGATTTTGCGACTAGCGGGAGCTCTGGGGCCAACGTCCTGACTTTC
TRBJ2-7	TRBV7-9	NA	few	CASSLGEDRFNEQYF	TGTGCCAGCAGCTTAGGGGAGGACCGCTTTAACGAGCAGTACTTC
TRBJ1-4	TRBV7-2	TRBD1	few	CASSPQGRGEKLFF	TGTGCCAGCAGCCCACAGGGGAGGGGTGAAAAACTGTTTTTT
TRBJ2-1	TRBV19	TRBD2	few	CASNRAAGVPNEQFF	TGTGCCAGTAACCGTGCAGCGGGAGTACCGAATGAGCAGTTCTTC
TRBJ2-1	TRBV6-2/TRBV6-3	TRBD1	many	CASSTGVNEQFF	TGTGCATCCTCGACAGGGGTCAATGAGCAGTTCTTC
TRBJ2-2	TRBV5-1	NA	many	CASSRSGATGELFF	TGCGCCAGCAGTAGGAGCGGAGCCACCGGGGAGCTGTTTTTT
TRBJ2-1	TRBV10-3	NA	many	CAIRFESGNEQFF	TGTGCCATCAGATTCGAGAGCGGCAATGAGCAGTTCTTC
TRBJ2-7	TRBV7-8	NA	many	CASSLGPGVGLLEQYF	TGTGCCAGCAGCTTAGGCCCAGGGGTGGGTTTGTTGGAGCAGTACTTC
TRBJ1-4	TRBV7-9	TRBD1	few	CATRRGQPEKLFF	TGTGCTACTCGGAGGGGGCAGCCGGAAAAACTGTTTTTT